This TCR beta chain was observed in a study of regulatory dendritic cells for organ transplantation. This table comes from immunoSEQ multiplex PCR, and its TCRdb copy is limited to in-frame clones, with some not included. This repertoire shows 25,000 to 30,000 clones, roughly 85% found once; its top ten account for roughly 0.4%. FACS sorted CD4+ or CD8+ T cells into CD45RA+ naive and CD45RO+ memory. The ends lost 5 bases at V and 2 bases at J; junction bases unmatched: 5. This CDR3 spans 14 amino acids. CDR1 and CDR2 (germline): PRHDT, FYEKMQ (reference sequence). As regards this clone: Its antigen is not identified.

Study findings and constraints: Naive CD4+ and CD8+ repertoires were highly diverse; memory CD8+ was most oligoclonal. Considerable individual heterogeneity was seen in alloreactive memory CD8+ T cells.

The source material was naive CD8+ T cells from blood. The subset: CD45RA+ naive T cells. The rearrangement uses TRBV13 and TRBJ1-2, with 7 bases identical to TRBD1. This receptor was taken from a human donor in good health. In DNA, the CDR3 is TGTGCCAGCAGCCGTGGACAGGCCAACTATGGCTACACCTTC. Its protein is CASSRGQANYGYTF. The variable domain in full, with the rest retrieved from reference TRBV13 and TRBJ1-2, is AAGVIQSPRHLIKEKRETATLKCYPIPRHDTVYWYQQGPGQDPQFLISFYEKMQSDKGSIPDRFSAQQFSDYHSELNMSSLELGDSALYFCASSRGQANYGYTFGSGTRLTVV.